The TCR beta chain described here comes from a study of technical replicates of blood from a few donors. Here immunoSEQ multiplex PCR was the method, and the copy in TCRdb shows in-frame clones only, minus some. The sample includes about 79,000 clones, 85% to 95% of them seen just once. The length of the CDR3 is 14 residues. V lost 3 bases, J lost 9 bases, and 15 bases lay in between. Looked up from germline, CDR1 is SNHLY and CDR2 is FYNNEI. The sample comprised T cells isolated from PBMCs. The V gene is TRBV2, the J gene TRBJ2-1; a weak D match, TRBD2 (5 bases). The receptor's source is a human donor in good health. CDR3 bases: TGTGCCAGCAGTGATCCGGGCGGGTGGGGTGAGCAGTTCTTC. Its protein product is CASSDPGGWGEQFF.